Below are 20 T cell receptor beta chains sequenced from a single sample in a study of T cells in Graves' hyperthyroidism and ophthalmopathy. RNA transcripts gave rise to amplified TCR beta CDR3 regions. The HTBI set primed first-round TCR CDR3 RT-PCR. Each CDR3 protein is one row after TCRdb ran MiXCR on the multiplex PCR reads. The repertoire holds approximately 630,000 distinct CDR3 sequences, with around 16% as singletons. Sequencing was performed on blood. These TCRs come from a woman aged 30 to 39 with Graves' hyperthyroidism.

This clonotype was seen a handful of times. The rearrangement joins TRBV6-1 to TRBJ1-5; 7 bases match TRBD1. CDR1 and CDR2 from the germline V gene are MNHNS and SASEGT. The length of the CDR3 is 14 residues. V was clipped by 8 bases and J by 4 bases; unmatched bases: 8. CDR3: CASRGTDSNQPQHF. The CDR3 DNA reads TGTGCCAGCCGGGGGACAGATTCAAATCAGCCCCAGCATTTT.

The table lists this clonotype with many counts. The CDR3 here is CASRLDTSGRVGRSYNEQFF. The CDR3 bases are TGTGCCAGCAGGCTTGATACTAGCGGGAGGGTAGGGAGGTCCTACAATGAGCAGTTCTTC. J is TRBJ2-1 and V is TRBV28, with 13 nucleotides matching TRBD2. Trimming at V came to 6 bases and at J to 1 base, leaving 15 bases not matched to a gene. The CDR3 extends over 20 amino acids. Germline V gene data show CDR1 as MDHEN and CDR2 as SYDVKM. The full variable domain, its missing parts supplied by reference TRBV28 and TRBJ2-1, is DVKVTQSSRYLVKRTGEKVFLECVQDMDHENMFWYRQDPGLGLRLIYFSYDVKMKEKGDIPEGYSVSREKKERFSLILESASTNQTSMYLCASRLDTSGRVGRSYNEQFFGPGTRLTVL.

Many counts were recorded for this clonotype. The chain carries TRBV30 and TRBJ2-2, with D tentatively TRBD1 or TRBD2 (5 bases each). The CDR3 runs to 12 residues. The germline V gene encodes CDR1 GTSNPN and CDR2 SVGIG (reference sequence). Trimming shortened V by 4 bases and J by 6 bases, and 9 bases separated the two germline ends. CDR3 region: CAWITGPGELFF. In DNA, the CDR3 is TGTGCCTGGATCACGGGGCCCGGGGAGCTGTTTTTT.

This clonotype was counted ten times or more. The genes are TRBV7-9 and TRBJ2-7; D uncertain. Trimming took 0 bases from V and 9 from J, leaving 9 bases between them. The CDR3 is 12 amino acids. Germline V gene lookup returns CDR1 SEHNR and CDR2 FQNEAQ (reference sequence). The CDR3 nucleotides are TGTGCCAGCAGCTTAGCTGGGATTGGGCAGTACTTC. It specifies CASSLAGIGQYF.

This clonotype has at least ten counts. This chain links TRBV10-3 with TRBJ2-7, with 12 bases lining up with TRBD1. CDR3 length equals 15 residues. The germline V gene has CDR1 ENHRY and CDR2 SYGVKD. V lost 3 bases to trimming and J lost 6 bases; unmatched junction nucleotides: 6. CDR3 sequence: CAISESGTGGFEQYF. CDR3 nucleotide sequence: TGTGCCATCAGTGAATCCGGGACAGGGGGCTTCGAGCAGTACTTC.

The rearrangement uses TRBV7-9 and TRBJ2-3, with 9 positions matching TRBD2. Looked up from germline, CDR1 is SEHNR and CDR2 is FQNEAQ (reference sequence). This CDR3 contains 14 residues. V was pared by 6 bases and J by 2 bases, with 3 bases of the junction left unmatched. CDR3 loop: CASRIAGVTDTQYF. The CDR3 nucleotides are TGTGCCAGCAGGATAGCGGGAGTCACAGATACGCAGTATTTT.

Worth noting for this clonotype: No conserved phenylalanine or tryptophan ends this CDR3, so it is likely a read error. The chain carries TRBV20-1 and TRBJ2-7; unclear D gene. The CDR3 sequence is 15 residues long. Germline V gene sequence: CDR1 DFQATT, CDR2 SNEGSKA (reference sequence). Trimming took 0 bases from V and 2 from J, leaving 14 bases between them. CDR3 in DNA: TGCAGTGCTAGAGAGTCCCATACGTCTACCTACGAGCAGTACCTC. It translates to CSARESHTSTYEQYL.

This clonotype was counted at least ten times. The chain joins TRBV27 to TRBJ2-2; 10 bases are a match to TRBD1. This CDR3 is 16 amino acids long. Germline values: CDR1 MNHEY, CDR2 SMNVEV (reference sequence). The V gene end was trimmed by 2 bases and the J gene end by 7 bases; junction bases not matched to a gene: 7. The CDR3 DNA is TGTGCCAGCAGTTTACCAGACAGGGGGCGCGTCGGGGAGCTGTTTTTT. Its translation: CASSLPDRGRVGELFF.

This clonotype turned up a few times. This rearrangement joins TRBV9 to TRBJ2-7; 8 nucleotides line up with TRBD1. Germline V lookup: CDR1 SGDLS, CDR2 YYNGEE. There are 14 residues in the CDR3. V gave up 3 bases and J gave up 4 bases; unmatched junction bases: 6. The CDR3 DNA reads TGTGCCAGCAGCGGTAGACAGGGGCTGTACGAGCAGTACTTC. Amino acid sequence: CASSGRQGLYEQYF. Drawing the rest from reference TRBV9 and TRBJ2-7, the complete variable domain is DSGVTQTPKHLITATGQRVTLRCSPRSGDLSVYWYQQSLDQGLQFLIQYYNGEERAKGNILERFSAQQFPDLHSELNLSSLELGDSALYFCASSGRQGLYEQYFGPGTRLTVT.

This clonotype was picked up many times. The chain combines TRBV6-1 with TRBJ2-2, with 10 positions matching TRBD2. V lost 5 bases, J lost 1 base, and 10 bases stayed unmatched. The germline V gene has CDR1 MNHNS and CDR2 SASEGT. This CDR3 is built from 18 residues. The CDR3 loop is CASSRWLAGAENTGELFF. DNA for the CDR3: TGTGCCAGCAGTCGGTGGCTAGCGGGAGCGGAGAACACCGGGGAGCTGTTTTTT.

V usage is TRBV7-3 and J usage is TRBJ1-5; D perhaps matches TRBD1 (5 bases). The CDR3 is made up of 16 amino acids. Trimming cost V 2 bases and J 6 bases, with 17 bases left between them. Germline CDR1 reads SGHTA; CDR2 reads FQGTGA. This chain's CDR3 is CASSLDISAGSQPQHF. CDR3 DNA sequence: TGTGCCAGCAGCTTAGACATTTCGGCAGGGAGTCAGCCCCAGCATTTT.

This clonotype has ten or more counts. The CDR3 sequence: CASSEARDRIVSSYEQYF. The DNA for the CDR3 is TGTGCCAGCAGTGAAGCCCGGGACAGGATTGTTTCATCCTACGAGCAGTACTTC. This chain joins TRBV6-1 and TRBJ2-7; 8 bases match TRBD1. CDR1 and CDR2 (germline): MNHNS, SASEGT. The CDR3 runs 18 residues. J gave up 1 base and V 0 bases, and 11 bases lay outside the gene matches.

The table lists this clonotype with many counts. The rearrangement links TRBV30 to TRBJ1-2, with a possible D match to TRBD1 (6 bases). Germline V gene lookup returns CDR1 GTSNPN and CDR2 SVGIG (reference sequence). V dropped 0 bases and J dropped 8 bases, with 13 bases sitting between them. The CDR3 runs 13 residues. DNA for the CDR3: TGTGCCTGGAGTGTCAACAGGGTGGGGGGCTACACCTTC. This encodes CAWSVNRVGGYTF.

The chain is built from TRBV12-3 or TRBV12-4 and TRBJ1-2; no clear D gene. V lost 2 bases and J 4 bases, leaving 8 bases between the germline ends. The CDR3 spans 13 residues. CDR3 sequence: CASSLKGSYGYTF. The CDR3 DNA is TGTGCCAGCAGTTTAAAGGGTAGCTATGGCTACACCTTC.

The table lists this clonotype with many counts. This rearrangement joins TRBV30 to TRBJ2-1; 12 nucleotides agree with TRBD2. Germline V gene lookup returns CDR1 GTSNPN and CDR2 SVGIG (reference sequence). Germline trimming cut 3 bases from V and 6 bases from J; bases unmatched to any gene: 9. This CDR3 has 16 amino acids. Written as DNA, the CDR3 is TGTGCCTGGAGCCGCCTAGCGGGAGGGTCTTTCAATGAGCAGTTCTTC. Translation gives CAWSRLAGGSFNEQFF.

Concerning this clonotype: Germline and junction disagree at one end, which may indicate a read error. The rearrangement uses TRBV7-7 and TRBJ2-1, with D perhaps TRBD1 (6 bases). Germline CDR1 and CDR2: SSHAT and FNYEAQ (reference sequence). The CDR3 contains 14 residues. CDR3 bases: TGTGCTAGCAGCCAAACCGGACAGTACAATGAGCAGTTCTTC. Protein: CASSQTGQYNEQFF. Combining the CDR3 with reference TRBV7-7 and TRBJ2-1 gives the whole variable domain GAGVSQSPRYKVTKRGQDVTLRCDPISSHATLYWYQQALGQGPEFLTYFNYEAQPDKSGLPSDRFSAERPEGSISTLTIQRTEQRDSAMYRCASSQTGQYNEQFFGPGTRLTVL.

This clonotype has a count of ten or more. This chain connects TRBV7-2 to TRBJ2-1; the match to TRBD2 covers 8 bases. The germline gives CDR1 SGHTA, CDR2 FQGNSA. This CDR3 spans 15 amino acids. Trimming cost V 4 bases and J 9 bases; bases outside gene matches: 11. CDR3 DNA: TGTGCCAGCAGCTACCCGGGACTAGGAGCTGGTGAGCAGTTCTTC. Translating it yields CASSYPGLGAGEQFF.

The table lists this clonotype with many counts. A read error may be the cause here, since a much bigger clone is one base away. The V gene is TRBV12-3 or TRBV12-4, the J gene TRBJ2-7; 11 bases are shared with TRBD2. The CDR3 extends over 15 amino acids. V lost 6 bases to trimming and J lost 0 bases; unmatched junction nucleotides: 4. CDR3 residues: CASRSGTSGSYEQYF. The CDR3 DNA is TGTGCCAGCAGGTCCGGGACTAGCGGCTCCTACGAGCAGTACTTC.

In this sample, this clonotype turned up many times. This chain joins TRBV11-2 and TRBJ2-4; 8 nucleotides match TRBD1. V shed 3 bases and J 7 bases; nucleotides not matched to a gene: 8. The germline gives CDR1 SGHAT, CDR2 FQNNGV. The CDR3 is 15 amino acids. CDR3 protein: CASSLGQGAWNIQYF. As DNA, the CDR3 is TGTGCCAGCAGCTTGGGGCAGGGGGCGTGGAACATTCAGTACTTC.

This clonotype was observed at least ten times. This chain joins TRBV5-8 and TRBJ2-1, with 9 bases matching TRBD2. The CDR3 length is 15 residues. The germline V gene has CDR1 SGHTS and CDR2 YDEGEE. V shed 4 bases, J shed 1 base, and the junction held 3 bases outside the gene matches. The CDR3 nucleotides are TGTGCCAGCAGCCCGGCGGGAGGGTCCTACAATGAGCAGTTCTTC. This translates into CASSPAGGSYNEQFF.